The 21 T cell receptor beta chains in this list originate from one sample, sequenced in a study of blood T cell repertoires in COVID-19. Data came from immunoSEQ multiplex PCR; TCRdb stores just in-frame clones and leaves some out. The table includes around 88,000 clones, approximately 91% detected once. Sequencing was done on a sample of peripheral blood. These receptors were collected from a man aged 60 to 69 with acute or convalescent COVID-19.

The CDR3 coding sequence is TGCAGCGTTGAAACAGGTTTGAACACTGAAGCTTTCTTT. Translated: CSVETGLNTEAFF. The chain recombines TRBV29-1 with TRBJ1-1, with a weak D call TRBD1 (5 bases). Germline loops: CDR1 SQVTM, CDR2 ANQGSEA. The V end was cut by 2 bases, the J end by 0 bases, with 7 bases between. This CDR3 comprises 13 residues.

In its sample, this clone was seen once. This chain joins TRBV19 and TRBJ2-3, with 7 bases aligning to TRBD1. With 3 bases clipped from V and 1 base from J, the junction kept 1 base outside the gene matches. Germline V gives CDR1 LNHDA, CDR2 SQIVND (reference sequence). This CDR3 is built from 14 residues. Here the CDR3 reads CASSIGQGTDTQYF. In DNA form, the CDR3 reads TGTGCCAGTAGTATCGGACAGGGCACAGATACGCAGTATTTT.

CDR3: CAISEPAVDLPGGYGYTF. The CDR3 nucleotides are TGTGCCATCAGTGAGCCAGCAGTAGACCTCCCCGGAGGGTATGGCTACACCTTC. The chain carries TRBV10-3 and TRBJ1-2, with D hard to call. From germline, CDR1 is ENHRY and CDR2 SYGVKD. This CDR3 spans 18 amino acids. V lost 2 bases and J 5 bases, leaving 24 bases between the germline ends.

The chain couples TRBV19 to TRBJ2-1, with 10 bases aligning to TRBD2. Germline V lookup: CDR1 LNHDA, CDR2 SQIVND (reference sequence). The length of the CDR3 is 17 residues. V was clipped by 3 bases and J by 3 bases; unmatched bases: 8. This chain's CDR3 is CASSMGTSAIYYNEQFF. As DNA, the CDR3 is TGTGCCAGTAGTATGGGGACTAGCGCTATCTACTACAATGAGCAGTTCTTC.

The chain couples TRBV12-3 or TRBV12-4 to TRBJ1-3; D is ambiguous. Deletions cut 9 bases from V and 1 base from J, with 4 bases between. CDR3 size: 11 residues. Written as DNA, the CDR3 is TGTGCCAGTAAATCTGGAAACACCATATATTTT. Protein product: CASKSGNTIYF.

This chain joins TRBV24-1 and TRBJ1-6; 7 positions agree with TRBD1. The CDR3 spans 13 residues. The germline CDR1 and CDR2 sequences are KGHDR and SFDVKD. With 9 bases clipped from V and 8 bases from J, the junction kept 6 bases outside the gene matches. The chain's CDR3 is CATSTGSDSPLHF. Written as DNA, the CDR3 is TGTGCCACCTCGACAGGGTCGGATTCACCCCTCCACTTT.

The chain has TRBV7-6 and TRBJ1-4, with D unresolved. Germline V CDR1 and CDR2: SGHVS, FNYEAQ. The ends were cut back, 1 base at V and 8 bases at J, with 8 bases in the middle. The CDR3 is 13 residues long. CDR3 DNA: TGTGCCAGCAGCTTAGGGCAGAGGGAAAAACTGTTTTTT. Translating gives CASSLGQREKLFF.

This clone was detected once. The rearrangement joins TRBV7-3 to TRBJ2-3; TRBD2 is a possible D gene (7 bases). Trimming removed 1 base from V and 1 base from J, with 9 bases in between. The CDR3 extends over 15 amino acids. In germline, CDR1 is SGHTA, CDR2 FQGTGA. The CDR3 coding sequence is TGTGCCAGCAGCTTAAAGGGGGGGCGCACAGATACGCAGTATTTT. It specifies CASSLKGGRTDTQYF.

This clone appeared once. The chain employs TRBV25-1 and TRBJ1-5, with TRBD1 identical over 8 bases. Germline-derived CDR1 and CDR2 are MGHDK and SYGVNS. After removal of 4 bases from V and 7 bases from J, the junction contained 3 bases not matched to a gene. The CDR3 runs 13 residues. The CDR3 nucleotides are TGTGCCAGCAGTGTTGGACAGGGACAGCCCCAGCATTTT. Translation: CASSVGQGQPQHF.

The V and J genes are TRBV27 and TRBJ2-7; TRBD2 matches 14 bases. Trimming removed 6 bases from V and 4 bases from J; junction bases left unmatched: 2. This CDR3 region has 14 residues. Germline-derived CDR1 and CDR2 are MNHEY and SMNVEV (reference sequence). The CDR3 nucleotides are TGTGCCAGCAGGAGACTAGCGGGAGGGTACGAGCAGTACTTC. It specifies CASRRLAGGYEQYF.

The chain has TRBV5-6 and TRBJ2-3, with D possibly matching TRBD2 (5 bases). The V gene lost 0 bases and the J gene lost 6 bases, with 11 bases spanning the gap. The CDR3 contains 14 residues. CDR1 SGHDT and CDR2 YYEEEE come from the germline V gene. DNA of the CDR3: TGTGCCAGCAGCTTGGGAGGGAGAGTTGATACGCAGTATTTT. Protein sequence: CASSLGGRVDTQYF.

This CDR3 is CSVGTGAKGTEAFF. CDR3 DNA sequence: TGCAGCGTTGGTACAGGGGCGAAGGGCACTGAAGCTTTCTTT. The chain carries TRBV29-1 and TRBJ1-1, with 7 bases lining up with TRBD1. Looked up from germline, CDR1 is SQVTM and CDR2 is ANQGSEA. V lost 4 bases and J lost 4; bases outside the gene matches: 9. This CDR3 spans 14 amino acids.

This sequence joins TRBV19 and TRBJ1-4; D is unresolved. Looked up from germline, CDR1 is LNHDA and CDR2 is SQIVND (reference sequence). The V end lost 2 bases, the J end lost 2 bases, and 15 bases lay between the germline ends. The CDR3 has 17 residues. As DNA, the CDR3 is TGTGCCAGTAGTATATATGAGGGCGGGAAGACTAATGAAAAACTGTTTTTT. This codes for CASSIYEGGKTNEKLFF.

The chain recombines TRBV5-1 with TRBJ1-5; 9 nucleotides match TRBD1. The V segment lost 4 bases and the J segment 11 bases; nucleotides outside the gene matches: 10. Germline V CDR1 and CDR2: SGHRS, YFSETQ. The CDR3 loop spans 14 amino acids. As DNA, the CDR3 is TGCGCCAGCAGCCCAGGGGTGGACAGGGGAACCCAGCATTTT. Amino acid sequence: CASSPGVDRGTQHF. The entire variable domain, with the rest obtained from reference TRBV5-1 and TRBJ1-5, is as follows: KAGVTQTPRYLIKTRGQQVTLSCSPISGHRSVSWYQQTPGQGLQFLFEYFSETQRNKGNFPGRFSGRQFSNSRSEMNVSTLELGDSALYLCASSPGVDRGTQHFGDGTRLSIL.

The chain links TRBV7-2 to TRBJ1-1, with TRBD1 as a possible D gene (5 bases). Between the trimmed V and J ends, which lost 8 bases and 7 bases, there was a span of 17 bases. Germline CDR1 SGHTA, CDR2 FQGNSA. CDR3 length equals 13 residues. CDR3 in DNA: TGTGCCAGCGATAATAGGGGCGGGGATGAAGCTTTCTTT. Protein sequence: CASDNRGGDEAFF.

The CDR3 nucleotides are TGTGCCAGGGGAGGAGTTGGGTACAATGAGCAGTTCTTC. It is translated as CARGGVGYNEQFF. V and J are TRBV21-1 and TRBJ2-1; the table's D call, TRBD2, has no DNA check behind it. TRBV21-1 is deemed a pseudogene. The CDR3 extends over 13 amino acids.

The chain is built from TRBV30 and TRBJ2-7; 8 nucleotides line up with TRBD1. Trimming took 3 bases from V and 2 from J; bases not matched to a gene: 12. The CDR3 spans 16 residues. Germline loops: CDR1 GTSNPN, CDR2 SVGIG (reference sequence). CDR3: CAWRGPRGPGPYEQYF. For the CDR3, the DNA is TGTGCCTGGAGAGGTCCCAGGGGGCCGGGCCCCTACGAGCAGTACTTC.

The CDR3 DNA sequence: TGTGCCAGCAGCTTCGGCGGGAGGCTCGACGAGCAGTACTTC. It codes for CASSFGGRLDEQYF. The chain carries TRBV5-4 and TRBJ2-7, with 8 nucleotides matching TRBD2. Germline values: CDR1 SGHNT, CDR2 YYREEE (reference sequence). The CDR3 has 14 amino acids. V shed 2 bases and J 5 bases; nucleotides not matched to a gene: 6.

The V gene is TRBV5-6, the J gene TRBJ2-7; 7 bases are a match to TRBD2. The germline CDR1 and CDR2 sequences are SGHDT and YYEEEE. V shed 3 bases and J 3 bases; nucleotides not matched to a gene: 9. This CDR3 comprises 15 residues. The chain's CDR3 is CASSSKGGEHYEQYF. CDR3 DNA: TGTGCCAGCAGCTCAAAGGGAGGGGAACACTACGAGCAGTACTTC.

CDR3 amino acids: CAWSVGEGTEAFF. CDR3 sequence (DNA): TGTGCCTGGAGTGTGGGTGAGGGCACTGAAGCTTTCTTT. The V and J genes are TRBV30 and TRBJ1-1; no firm D call. Trimming took off 0 bases at V and 4 bases at J, with 9 bases between the two ends. Germline V CDR1 and CDR2: GTSNPN, SVGIG (reference sequence). The CDR3 has 13 amino acids.

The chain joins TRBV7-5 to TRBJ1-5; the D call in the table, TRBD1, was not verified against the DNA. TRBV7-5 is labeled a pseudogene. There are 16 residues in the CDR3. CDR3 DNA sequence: TGTGCCAGAAGCTTAGCCAGACAGGGGAAAGATCAGCCCCAGCATTTT. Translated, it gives CARSLARQGKDQPQHF.